What follows describes a single T cell receptor (beta chain). The germline V gene has CDR1 SGHTA and CDR2 FQGNSA. The CDR3 totals 14 residues. The V segment lost 5 bases and the J segment 2 bases; nucleotides outside the gene matches: 5. Sequencing was performed with immunoSEQ multiplex PCR; in TCRdb, only in-frame clones are kept and a portion is missing. The sample records about 450,000 clones, approximately 79% being singletons. Donors included only healthy HIV-negative adults lacking recent acute infections or vaccinations. The unsorted samples took around 93 million PBMCs to get genomic DNA. This specimen belongs to a study of shared clonotypes between healthy human individuals.

Material for sequencing was PBMCs. The rearrangement links TRBV7-2 to TRBJ1-2; 7 nucleotides agree with TRBD1. The sequence came from a woman aged 40 to 55 in good health. Some clones in this sample may be carry-over from other donors' samples. Written as DNA, the CDR3 is TGTGCCAGCAGCACAGAGACAGGGAACTATGGCTACACCTTC. Its translation: CASSTETGNYGYTF.